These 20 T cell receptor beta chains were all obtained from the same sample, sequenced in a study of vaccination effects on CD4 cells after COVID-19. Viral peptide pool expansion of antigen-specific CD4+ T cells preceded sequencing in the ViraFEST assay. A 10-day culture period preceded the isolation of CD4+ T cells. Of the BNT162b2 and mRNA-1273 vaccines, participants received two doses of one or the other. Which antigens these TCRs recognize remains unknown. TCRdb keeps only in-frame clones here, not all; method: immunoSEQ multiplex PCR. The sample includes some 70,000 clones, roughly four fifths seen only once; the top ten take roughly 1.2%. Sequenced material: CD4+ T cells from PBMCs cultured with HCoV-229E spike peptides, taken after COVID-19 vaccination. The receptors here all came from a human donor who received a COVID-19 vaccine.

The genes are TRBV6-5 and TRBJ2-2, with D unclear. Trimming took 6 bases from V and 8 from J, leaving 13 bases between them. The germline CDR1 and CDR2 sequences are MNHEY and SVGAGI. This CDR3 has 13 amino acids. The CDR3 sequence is CASSWTPGGELFF. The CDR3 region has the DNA TGTGCCAGCAGCTGGACCCCAGGTGGGGAGCTGTTTTTT.

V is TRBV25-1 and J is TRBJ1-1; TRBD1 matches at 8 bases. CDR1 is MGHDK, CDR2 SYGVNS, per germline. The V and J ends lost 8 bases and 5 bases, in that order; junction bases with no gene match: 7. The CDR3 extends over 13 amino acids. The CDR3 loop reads CASATGGGTEAFF. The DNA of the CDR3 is TGTGCCAGCGCCACAGGGGGAGGTACTGAAGCTTTCTTT.

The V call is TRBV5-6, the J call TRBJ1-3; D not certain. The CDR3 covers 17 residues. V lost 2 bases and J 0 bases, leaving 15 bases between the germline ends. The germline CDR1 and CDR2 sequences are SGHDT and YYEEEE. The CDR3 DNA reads TGTGCCAGCAGCTTTTATGGCAGCCTATTCTCTGGAAACACCATATATTTT. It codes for CASSFYGSLFSGNTIYF.

The CDR3: CASRRRGEAFF. CDR3 in DNA: TGTGCCAGCAGACGACGTGGTGAAGCTTTCTTT. The chain uses TRBV13 and TRBJ1-1; D uncertain. This CDR3 is 11 amino acids long. V lost 6 bases and J lost 7, with 9 bases in between. The V gene's germline CDR1 is PRHDT and CDR2 FYEKMQ (reference sequence).

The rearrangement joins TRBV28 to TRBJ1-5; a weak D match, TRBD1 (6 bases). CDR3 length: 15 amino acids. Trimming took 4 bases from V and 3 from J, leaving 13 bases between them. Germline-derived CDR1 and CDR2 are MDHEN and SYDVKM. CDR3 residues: CASSSAGANNQPQHF. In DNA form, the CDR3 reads TGTGCCAGCAGTTCTGCAGGGGCAAACAATCAGCCCCAGCATTTT.

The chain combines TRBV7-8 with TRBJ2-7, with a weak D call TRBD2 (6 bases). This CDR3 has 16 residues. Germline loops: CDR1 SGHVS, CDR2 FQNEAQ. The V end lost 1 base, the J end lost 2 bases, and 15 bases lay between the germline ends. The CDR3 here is CASSLGGVRSPYEQYV. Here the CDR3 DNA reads TGTGCCAGCAGCTTAGGCGGGGTCCGATCACCCTACGAGCAGTACGTC.

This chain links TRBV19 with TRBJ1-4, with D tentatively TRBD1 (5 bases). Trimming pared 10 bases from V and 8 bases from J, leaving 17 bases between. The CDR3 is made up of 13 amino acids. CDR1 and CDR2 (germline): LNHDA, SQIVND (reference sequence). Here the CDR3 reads CAIRGRSTEKLFF. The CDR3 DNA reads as TGTGCCATAAGGGGCAGGAGTACCGAAAAACTGTTTTTT.

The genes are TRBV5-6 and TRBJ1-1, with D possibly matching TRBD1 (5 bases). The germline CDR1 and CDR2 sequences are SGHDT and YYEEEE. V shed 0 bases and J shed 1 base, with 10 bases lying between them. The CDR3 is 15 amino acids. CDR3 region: CASSLVDRPNTEAFF. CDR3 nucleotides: TGTGCCAGCAGCTTGGTTGACAGACCGAACACTGAAGCTTTCTTT.

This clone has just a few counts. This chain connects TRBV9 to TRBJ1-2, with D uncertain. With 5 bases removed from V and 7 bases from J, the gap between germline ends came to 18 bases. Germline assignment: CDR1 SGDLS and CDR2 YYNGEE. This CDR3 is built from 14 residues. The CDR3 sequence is CASRSALPASGYTF. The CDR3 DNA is TGTGCCAGCAGATCGGCACTCCCTGCCAGTGGCTACACCTTC.

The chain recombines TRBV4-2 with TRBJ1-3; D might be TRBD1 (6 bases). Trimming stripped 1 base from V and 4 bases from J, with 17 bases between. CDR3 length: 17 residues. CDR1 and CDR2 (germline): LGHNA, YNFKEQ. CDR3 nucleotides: TGTGCCAGCAGCCAAGTAATTCCGGGGGCCGCCGGAAACACCATATATTTT. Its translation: CASSQVIPGAAGNTIYF.

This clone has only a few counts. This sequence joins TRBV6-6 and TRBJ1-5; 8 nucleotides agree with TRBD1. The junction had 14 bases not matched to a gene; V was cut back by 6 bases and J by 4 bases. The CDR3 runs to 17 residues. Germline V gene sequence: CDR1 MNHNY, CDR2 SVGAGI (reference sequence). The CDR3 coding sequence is TGTGCCAGCAGGCGAACTCAGGGGGCGCGATTGAATCAGCCCCAGCATTTT. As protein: CASRRTQGARLNQPQHF.

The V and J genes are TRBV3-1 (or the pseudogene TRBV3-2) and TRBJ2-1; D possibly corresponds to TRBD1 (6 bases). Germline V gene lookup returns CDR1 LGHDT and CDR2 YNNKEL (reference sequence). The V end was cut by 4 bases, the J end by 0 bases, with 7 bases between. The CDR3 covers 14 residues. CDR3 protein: CASSLRGSYNEQFF. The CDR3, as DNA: TGTGCCAGCAGCCTCAGGGGCTCCTACAATGAGCAGTTCTTC.

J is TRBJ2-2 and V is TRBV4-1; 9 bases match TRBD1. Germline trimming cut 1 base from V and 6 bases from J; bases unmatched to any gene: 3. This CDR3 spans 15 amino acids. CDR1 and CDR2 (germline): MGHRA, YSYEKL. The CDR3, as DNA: TGCGCCAGCAGCCAAGGGGACAGGGACGCCGGGGAGCTGTTTTTT. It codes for CASSQGDRDAGELFF.

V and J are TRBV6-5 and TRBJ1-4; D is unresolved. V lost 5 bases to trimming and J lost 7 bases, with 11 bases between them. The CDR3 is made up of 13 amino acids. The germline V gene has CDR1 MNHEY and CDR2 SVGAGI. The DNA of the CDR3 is TGTGCCAGCAGTCTAGATTGGGTTGAAAAACTGTTTTTT. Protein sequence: CASSLDWVEKLFF.

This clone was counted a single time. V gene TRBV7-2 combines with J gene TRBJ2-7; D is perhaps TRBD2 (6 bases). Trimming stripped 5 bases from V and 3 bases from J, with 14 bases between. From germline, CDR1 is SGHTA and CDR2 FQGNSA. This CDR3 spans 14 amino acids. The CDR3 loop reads CASSPQGGYYEQYV. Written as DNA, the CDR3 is TGTGCCAGCAGCCCCCAGGGAGGCTACTACGAGCAGTACGTC.

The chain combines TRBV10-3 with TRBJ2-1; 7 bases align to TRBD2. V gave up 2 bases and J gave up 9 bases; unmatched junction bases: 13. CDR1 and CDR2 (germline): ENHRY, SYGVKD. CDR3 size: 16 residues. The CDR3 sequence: CAISELPGGTPSEQFF. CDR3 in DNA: TGTGCCATCAGTGAGCTACCCGGGGGGACCCCCAGTGAGCAGTTCTTC.

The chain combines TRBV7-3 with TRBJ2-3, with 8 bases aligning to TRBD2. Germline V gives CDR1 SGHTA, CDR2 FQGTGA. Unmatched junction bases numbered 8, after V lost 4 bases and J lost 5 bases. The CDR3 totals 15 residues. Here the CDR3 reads CASSSSGGAGDTQYF. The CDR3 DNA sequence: TGTGCCAGCAGCTCCTCGGGGGGGGCGGGAGATACGCAGTATTTT.

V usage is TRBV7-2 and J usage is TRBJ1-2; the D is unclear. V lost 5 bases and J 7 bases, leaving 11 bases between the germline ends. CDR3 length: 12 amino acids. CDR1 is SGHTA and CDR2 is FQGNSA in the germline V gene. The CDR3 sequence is CASSTFRGGYTF. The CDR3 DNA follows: TGTGCCAGCAGCACGTTCCGGGGTGGCTACACCTTC.

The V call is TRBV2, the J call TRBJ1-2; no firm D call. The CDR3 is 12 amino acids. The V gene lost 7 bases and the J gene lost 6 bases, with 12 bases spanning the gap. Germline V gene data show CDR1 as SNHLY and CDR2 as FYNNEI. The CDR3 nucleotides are TGTGCCAGCACCCTCCGGGCCGATGGCTACACCTTC. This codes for CASTLRADGYTF.

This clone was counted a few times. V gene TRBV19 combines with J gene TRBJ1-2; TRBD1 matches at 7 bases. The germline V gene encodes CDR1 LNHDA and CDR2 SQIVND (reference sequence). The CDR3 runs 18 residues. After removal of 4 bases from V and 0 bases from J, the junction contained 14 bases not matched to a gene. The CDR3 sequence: CASSTFSGTATPNYGYTF. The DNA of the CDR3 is TGTGCCAGTAGTACATTTTCCGGGACAGCGACTCCTAACTATGGCTACACCTTC.